The T cell receptor beta chain under discussion was sequenced for a study of molecular identifiers for immune sequencing clone quantification. General study results and limits: Over 98% of effector molecules, but under 1% in naive cells, were held by clones with more than 20 RNA copies.

Many counts were recorded for this clonotype. What it binds is unknown. TCRdb re-called the PCR reads with MiXCR, one entry per CDR3 protein. Here the sample spans hundreds of thousands of distinct CDR3 sequences, about 25% being singletons. The V gene lost 3 bases and the J gene lost 9 bases, with 18 bases spanning the gap. This CDR3 has 15 amino acids. The germline V gene encodes CDR1 SQVTM and CDR2 ANQGSEA. Sequenced sample: naive CD8+ T cells from blood, with Jurkat cell RNA spiked in. Documented subset: FACS-sorted CD8+CD4-CCR7+CD45RA+ naive T cells. The chain combines TRBV29-1 with TRBJ1-6; D remains unclear. The sequence came from a human donor in good health. Some libraries in this study had Jurkat cell RNA spiked in. The CDR3 DNA reads as TGCAGCGTTGAGTTGAATTTAGGGATGAGTTCACCCCTCCACTTT. Protein sequence: CSVELNLGMSSPLHF.